A selection of T cell receptor beta chains follows, all from one sample in a study of CD8 T cells in Susac syndrome. TCRdb itself ran the immunoSEQ multiplex PCR reads through MiXCR, one entry per CDR3 protein. Of 100,000 to 150,000 distinct CDR3 sequences in the sample, just over 90% were seen once. What was sequenced was CD8+ T cells from PBMCs. These receptors all stem from a human donor with multiple sclerosis. The CDR3 runs from the conserved cysteine through the conserved F or W. D genes are given only for firm matches. Some rows mark clone size as missing; the rest say once, few, many or name a class of expanded clone.

j_gene	abundance	d_gene	v_gene	CDR3nt	CDR3aa
TRBJ1-6	.	.	TRBV30	TGTGCCTGGAGTGTACGTAACTTCCAGAACTATAATTCACCCCTCCACTTT	CAWSVRNFQNYNSPLHF
TRBJ1-2	.	TRBD1	TRBV6-2/TRBV6-3	TGTGCCAGCAGTTACTCTCGACAGGGTCGCGGCTACACCTTC	CASSYSRQGRGYTF
TRBJ2-1	.	TRBD2	TRBV5-1	TGCGCCAGCAGATGGAGCGGGGCCAATGAGCAGTTCTTC	CASRWSGANEQFF
TRBJ2-2	.	.	TRBV4-1	TGCGCCAGCAGCCACGGAACGAACACCGGGGAGCTGTTTTTT	CASSHGTNTGELFF
TRBJ2-1	.	.	TRBV12-3/TRBV12-4	TGTGCCAGCAGTAGACGGGACAACTACAATGAGCAGTTCTTC	CASSRRDNYNEQFF
TRBJ2-5	.	.	TRBV5-1	TGCGCCAGCAGCTACATCGGCGGGATCCAAGAGACCCAGTACTTC	CASSYIGGIQETQYF
TRBJ1-1	once	TRBD1	TRBV2	TGTGCCAGCCCTGACAGGGCCACTGAAGCTTTCTTT	CASPDRATEAFF
TRBJ1-6	once	.	TRBV6-5	TGTGCCAGCAGGACCTACAGGGTCGATTCACCCCTCCACTTT	CASRTYRVDSPLHF
TRBJ2-3	few	.	TRBV7-3	TGTGCCAGCAGCGATAGGACAGATACGCAGTATTTT	CASSDRTDTQYF
TRBJ2-1	.	TRBD2	TRBV4-2	TGTGCCAGCAGCCCTAGCGGGGGGACTTACAATGAGCAGTTCTTC	CASSPSGGTYNEQFF
TRBJ2-1	few	.	TRBV20-1	TGCAGTGCTAGAGATTCGCCCCACAATGAGCAGTTCTTC	CSARDSPHNEQFF
TRBJ1-2	.	.	TRBV11-1	TGTGCCAGCAGCTTATCGTGGGAATGGGACGGCTACACCTTC	CASSLSWEWDGYTF
TRBJ1-2	.	.	TRBV28	TGTGCCACCACCCCCCGGGGCAGGGGCCTCGTGTTGTCCGGCTACACCTTC	CATTPRGRGLVLSGYTF
TRBJ2-1	few	.	TRBV13	TGTGCCAGCAGCTCCACTAGCTCCAATGAGCAGTTCTTC	CASSSTSSNEQFF
TRBJ2-1	.	TRBD2	TRBV7-8	TGTGCCAGCAGCTCCGTGAGCGGGAGAGGGTACAATGAGCAGTTCTTC	CASSSVSGRGYNEQFF
TRBJ2-5	.	TRBD1	TRBV20-1	TGCAGTGCTAGAGAGGGACAGGGTGTTCAAGAGACCCAGTACTTC	CSAREGQGVQETQYF
TRBJ1-4	.	.	TRBV7-9	TGTGCCAGCAGCTTAGGCGGGGGGAAACTGTTTTTT	CASSLGGGKLFF
TRBJ1-3	.	.	TRBV27	TGTGCCAGCAGCCTAGATGCAGGAAACACCATATATTTT	CASSLDAGNTIYF
TRBJ2-1	once	.	TRBV7-9	TGTGCCAGCAGCCCCCACCGGGAAACCCTGTACAATGAGCAGTTCTTC	CASSPHRETLYNEQFF
TRBJ2-1	once	TRBD2	TRBV6-6	TGTGCCAGCAGCGGGGGGGTACAGTTCTTC	CASSGGVQFF
TRBJ1-2	.	.	TRBV6-6	TGTGCCAGCAGTTCCTCCCCCTTCTCAGATGGCTACACCTTC	CASSSSPFSDGYTF
TRBJ2-3	.	.	TRBV9	TGTGCCAGCAGCCCCTATATGGTAGATACGCAGTATTTT	CASSPYMVDTQYF
TRBJ2-7	.	TRBD1	TRBV7-8	TGTGCCAGCAGCTTAGGGACAGGGCCGACCTACGAGCAGTACTTC	CASSLGTGPTYEQYF
TRBJ2-1	.	.	TRBV30	TGTGCCTGGAGTGTTTGGGGGAGGAATGAGCAGTTCTTC	CAWSVWGRNEQFF
TRBJ2-2	.	.	TRBV24-1	TGTGCCACCAGTGATATACGGGCCACGAACACCGGGGAGCTGTTTTTT	CATSDIRATNTGELFF
TRBJ2-2	.	.	TRBV20-1	TGCAGTGCTACTCCCCGACCCGGGGAGCTGTTTTTT	CSATPRPGELFF
TRBJ2-1	.	.	TRBV24-1	TGTGCCACCAGTGGGGCGGCCTCCTACAATGAGCAGTTCTTC	CATSGAASYNEQFF
TRBJ2-2	.	.	TRBV19	TGTGCCAGTAGTATTGGTCCCACGAACACCGGGGAGCTGTTTTTT	CASSIGPTNTGELFF
TRBJ2-3	once	.	TRBV13	TGTGCCAGCAGCTTTTACAGGGACGCGCAGTATTTT	CASSFYRDAQYF
TRBJ1-5	.	.	TRBV7-9	TGTGCCAGCAGCTTAGCAGGGTATAGCAATCAGCCCCAGCATTTT	CASSLAGYSNQPQHF
TRBJ1-1	.	.	TRBV29-1	TGCAGCGTTGAGGGGGGAGTTGGCACTGAAGCTTTCTTT	CSVEGGVGTEAFF
TRBJ2-1	.	.	TRBV27	TGTGCCAGCAGTCCGGCGGGCCCCTACAATGAGCAGTTCTTC	CASSPAGPYNEQFF
TRBJ1-5	.	.	TRBV30	TGTGCCTGGAGTGTACTCGTCGGCAGAAGCAATCAGCCCCAGCATTTT	CAWSVLVGRSNQPQHF
TRBJ1-1	.	.	TRBV21-1	TGTGCCAGCAGCATCCGACAGGGGGGGGACACTGAAGCTTTCTTT	CASSIRQGGDTEAFF
TRBJ2-7	once	TRBD2	TRBV27	TGTGCCAGCAGTTTATCGGGGGGGTCCGAGCAGTACTTC	CASSLSGGSEQYF
TRBJ1-2	once	.	TRBV5-4	TGTGCCAGCAGCTTGGGACAGGATCCTGGAGGCTACACCTTC	CASSLGQDPGGYTF
TRBJ2-1	.	TRBD1	TRBV7-2	TGTGCCAGCAGCCTGAACAGGGGGTTCTACAATGAGCAGTTCTTC	CASSLNRGFYNEQFF
TRBJ2-3	once	.	TRBV13	TGTGCCAGCAGCTCCCGGGAAGGTAGCACAGATACGCAGTATTTT	CASSSREGSTDTQYF
TRBJ2-1	once	.	TRBV18	TGTGCCAGCTCACTATCTCAGGGCTCCTCGAGGAATGAGCAGTTCTTC	CASSLSQGSSRNEQFF
TRBJ1-1	.	.	TRBV4-2	TGTGCCAGCAGCCTTACAAGAGGCCCCACTGAAGCTTTCTTT	CASSLTRGPTEAFF
TRBJ1-1	.	TRBD1	TRBV6-5	TGTGCCAGCAGCCCTCAGGGGGCCAGCACTGAAGCTTTCTTT	CASSPQGASTEAFF
TRBJ2-5	.	.	TRBV30	TGTGCCTGGAGTGCGGGGTTGGGGGAGACCCAGTACTTC	CAWSAGLGETQYF
TRBJ2-1	.	TRBD2	TRBV19	TGTGCCAGTAGTTCTAGCGGGTCCTACAATGAGCAGTTCTTC	CASSSSGSYNEQFF
TRBJ1-1	.	.	TRBV4-1	TGCTCCAGCAGCCTATCCGGGACGTTTGAAGCTTTCTTT	CSSSLSGTFEAFF
TRBJ2-2	.	.	TRBV25-1	TGTGCCAGCAGTTACACCGGGGAGCTGTTTTTT	CASSYTGELFF
TRBJ1-2	.	.	TRBV12-3/TRBV12-4	TGTGCCAGCACCTCGAGGCCTCTCAATGGCTACACCTTC	CASTSRPLNGYTF
TRBJ2-5	.	.	TRBV4-1	TGCGCCAGCAGCCAAGGTCCCGGGCCCCAAGAGACCCAGTACTTC	CASSQGPGPQETQYF
TRBJ2-1	.	.	TRBV9	TGTGCCAGCAGCGGAGGGACCCATGAGCAGTTCTTC	CASSGGTHEQFF
TRBJ2-1	.	TRBD2	TRBV4-2	TGTGCCAGCAGCTCGGGACTAGCGGGGGGCGGGAATGAGCAGTTCTTC	CASSSGLAGGGNEQFF
TRBJ1-1	.	.	TRBV7-9	TGTGCCAGCAACTTCGGGGCAGGGGCAGAATCTGAAGCTTTCTTT	CASNFGAGAESEAFF